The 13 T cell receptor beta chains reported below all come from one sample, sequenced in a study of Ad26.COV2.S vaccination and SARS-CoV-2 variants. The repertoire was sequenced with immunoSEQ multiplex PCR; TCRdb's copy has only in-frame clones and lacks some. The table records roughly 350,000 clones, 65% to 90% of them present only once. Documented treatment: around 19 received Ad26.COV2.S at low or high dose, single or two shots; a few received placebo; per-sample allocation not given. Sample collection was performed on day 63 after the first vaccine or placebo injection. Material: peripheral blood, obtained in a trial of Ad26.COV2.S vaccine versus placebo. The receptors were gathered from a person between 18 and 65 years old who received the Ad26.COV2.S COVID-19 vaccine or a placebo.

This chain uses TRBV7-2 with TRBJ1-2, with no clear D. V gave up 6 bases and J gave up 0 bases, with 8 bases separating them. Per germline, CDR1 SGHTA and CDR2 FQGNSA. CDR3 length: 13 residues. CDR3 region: CASRREANYGYTF. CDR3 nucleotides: TGTGCCAGCAGAAGGGAAGCTAACTATGGCTACACCTTC.

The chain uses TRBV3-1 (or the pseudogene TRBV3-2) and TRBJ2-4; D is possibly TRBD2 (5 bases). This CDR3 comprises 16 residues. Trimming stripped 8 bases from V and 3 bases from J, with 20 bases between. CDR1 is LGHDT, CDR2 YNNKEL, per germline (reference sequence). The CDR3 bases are TGTGCCAGCGAGGACTTCGGGCTGAATGGCAAAAACATTCAGTACTTC. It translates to CASEDFGLNGKNIQYF.

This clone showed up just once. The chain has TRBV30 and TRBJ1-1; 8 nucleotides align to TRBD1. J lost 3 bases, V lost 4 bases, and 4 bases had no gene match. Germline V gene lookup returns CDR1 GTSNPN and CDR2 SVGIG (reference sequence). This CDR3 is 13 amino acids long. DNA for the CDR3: TGTGCCTGGACCCAGGGGGCCCACACTGAAGCTTTCTTT. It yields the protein CAWTQGAHTEAFF.

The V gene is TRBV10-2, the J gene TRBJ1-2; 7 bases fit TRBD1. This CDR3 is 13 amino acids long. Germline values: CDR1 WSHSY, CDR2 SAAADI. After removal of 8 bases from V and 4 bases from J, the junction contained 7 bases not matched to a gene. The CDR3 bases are TGCGCCAGCGGGGACAGTCTATTCTATGGCTACACCTTC. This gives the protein CASGDSLFYGYTF.

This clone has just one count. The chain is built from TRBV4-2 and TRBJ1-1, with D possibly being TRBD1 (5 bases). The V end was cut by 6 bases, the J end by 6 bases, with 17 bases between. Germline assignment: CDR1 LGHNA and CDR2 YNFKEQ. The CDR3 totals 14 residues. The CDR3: CASRERGRHAEAFF. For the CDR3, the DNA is TGTGCCAGCAGAGAGCGGGGCCGGCATGCTGAAGCTTTCTTT.

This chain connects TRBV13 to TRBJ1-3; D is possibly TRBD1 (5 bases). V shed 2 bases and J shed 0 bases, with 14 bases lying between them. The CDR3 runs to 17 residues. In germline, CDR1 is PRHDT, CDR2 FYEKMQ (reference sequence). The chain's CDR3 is CASSLYFGGTSGNTIYF. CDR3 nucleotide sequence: TGTGCCAGCAGCTTATACTTCGGCGGGACCTCTGGAAACACCATATATTTT.

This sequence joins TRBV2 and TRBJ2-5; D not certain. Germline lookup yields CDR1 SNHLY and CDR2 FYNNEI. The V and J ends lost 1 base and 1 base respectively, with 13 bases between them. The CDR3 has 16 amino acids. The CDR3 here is CASSEGSWRTQETQYF. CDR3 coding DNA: TGTGCCAGCAGTGAAGGCTCATGGCGGACCCAAGAGACCCAGTACTTC. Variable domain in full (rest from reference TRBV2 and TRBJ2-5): EPEVTQTPSHQVTQMGQEVILRCVPISNHLYFYWYRQILGQKVEFLVSFYNNEISEKSEIFDDQFSVERPDGSNFTLKIRSTKLEDSAMYFCASSEGSWRTQETQYFGPGTRLLVL.

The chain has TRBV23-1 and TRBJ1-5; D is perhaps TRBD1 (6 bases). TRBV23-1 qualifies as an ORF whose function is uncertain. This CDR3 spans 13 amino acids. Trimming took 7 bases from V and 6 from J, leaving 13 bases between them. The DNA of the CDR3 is TGCGCCAGCAACAGGGTCCACGGTCAGCCCCAGCATTTT. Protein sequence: CASNRVHGQPQHF.

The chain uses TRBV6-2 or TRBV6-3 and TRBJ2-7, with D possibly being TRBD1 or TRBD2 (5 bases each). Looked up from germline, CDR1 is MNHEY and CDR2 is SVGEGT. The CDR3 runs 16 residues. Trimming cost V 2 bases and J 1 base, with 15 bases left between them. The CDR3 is CASSYGRQILSYEQYF. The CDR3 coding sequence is TGTGCCAGCAGTTACGGGAGACAGATACTATCCTACGAGCAGTACTTC.

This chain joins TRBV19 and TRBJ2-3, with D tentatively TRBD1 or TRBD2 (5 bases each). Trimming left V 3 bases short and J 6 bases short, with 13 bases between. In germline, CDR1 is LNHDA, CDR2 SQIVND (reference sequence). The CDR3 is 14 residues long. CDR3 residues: CASSMGTRADTQYF. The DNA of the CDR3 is TGTGCCAGTAGTATGGGGACCCGAGCGGATACGCAGTATTTT.

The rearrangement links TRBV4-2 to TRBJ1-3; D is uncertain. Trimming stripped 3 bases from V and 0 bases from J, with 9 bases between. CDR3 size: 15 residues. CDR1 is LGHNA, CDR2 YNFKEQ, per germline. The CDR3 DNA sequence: TGTGCCAGCAGCCATGTTGAATTCTCTGGAAACACCATATATTTT. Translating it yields CASSHVEFSGNTIYF.

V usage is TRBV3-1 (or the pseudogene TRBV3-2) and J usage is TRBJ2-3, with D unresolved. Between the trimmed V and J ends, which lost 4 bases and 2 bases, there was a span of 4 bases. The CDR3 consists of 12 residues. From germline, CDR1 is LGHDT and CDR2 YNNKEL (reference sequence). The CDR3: CASSRDTDTQYF. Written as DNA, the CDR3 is TGTGCCAGCAGCCGAGACACAGATACGCAGTATTTT.

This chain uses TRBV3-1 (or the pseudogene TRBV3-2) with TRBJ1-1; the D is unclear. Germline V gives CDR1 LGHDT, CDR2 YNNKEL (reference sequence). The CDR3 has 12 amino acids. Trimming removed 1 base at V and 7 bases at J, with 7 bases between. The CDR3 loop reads CASSQGSNEAFF. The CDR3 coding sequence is TGTGCCAGCAGCCAAGGGTCTAATGAAGCTTTCTTT.